This TCR beta chain appears in the sequencing data of a study of T cells in Graves' hyperthyroidism and ophthalmopathy (dated by TCRdb to between 2017 and 2020). With respect to the entire study: Peripheral blood was collected at initial diagnosis, before any treatment. To identify TCR V-J signatures that set the groups apart, the researchers used a discovery cohort of 90 to 100 patients, made up of some 41 with Graves' ophthalmopathy and 57 with stable Graves' hyperthyroidism. Whether ophthalmopathy could be predicted prospectively was tested in an independent validation cohort made up of about 20 hyperthyroidism patients plus 17 patients who later progressed to ophthalmopathy. The 100 discovery patients were randomly divided into training and test sets at a 7:3 ratio. Thyroid tissue and blood T-cell repertoires from roughly 6 Graves' hyperthyroidism patients were also compared in the study. Once sampling was done, hyperthyroidism patients were given methimazole at a starting dose of 30 mg daily, whereas ophthalmopathy patients were given high-dose intravenous methylprednisolone. According to the paper, TCR Vbeta CDR3 sequencing was carried out on more than 120 peripheral blood samples, which came from fewer than 50 ophthalmopathy, some 73 hyperthyroidism and roughly 17 progressor patients.

The paper as a whole reports these results and caveats: Most expanded thyroid clonotypes (frequency above 0.001) were also detected in blood, suggesting blood repertoires may reflect thyroid immune responses. Sample size was not statistically predetermined, and investigators were not blinded to group allocation. A 13 V-J signature model separated ophthalmopathy from stable hyperthyroidism, with roughly 88% sensitivity and approximately 81% specificity in cross-validation and 80%/75% in testing. In validation, the model predicted progression to ophthalmopathy with 60% to 71% sensitivity and approximately 72% specificity, a median of about 6 months before onset.

Graves' hyperthyroidism was defined as stable when no progression to ophthalmopathy occurred over 18 months of follow-up. Hyperthyroidism patients were newly diagnosed, with disease duration under 2 months, and aged 18 to 65 years. The study excluded patients with uncontrolled infections, other autoimmune diseases, pregnancy or lactation. Diagnoses relied on clinical symptoms, serum thyroxine and TRAb, thyroid ultrasound and orbital computed tomography. PBMCs were separated from roughly 10 ml of fresh peripheral blood using Ficoll-Paque density gradient centrifugation. Trizol reagent was used to extract total RNA, and RNA quality was then checked on an Agilent 2100 Bioanalyzer. A distance of 20 bases separates the germline ends of V and J, which lose 0 bases and 11 bases respectively. Counted from cysteine to phenylalanine, this CDR3 has 15 amino acids. Of the read, only the CDR3 DNA is kept; its 45 bases are in frame from base 1. CDR1 is given as SGHRS and CDR2 as YFSETQ, both from the germline V gene.

Amplification of TCR beta CDR3 regions was carried out from RNA transcripts. The TCR CDR3 was subjected to a first round of RT-PCR using the HTBI primer set and the Qiagen OneStep RT-PCR kit. Libraries were constructed in a second round of multiplex PCR, after which size selection and purification were performed. The libraries were sequenced on an Illumina HiSeq2000 using paired-end 100 bp reads. The original pipeline was this. SOAPnuke was used to process the raw data, removing reads that contained adapters or uncalled bases, had a mean Phred below 15, or lacked an exact match to the constant primer or identifier. COPE v1.2.5 was used to merge the high-quality paired reads, and each unique nucleotide sequence was defined as a clonotype. Clonotypes were aligned to IMGT TRBV, TRBD and TRBJ reference segments using MiTCR v1.1. Only V-J combinations with frequency above 0.0001, covering roughly 99% of repertoires, were analysed. The TCS score was defined as the ratio of F50 (clonal expansion) to E x V (chaos), calculated using BLOSUM62-based TCRdist between CDR3 peptides within each V-J. Welch's t-statistics and random forest reduced fewer than 600 V-J features to 13, which were used in a naive Bayes classifier (R e1071). In-frame beta chains were kept once TCRdb had trimmed the public reads at Q25 with fastp and called clones with MiXCR. When rows share a CDR3 protein, they turn into one entry using the most common DNA and genes. The V and J calls follow TCRdb's processing rather than the paper's. The sample profile shows approximately 640,000 distinct CDR3 sequences; 17% of them were found once. The ten most abundant clones make up 15% to 18% of the sample.

Points on this clonotype: Its antigen remains unidentified. Per-base qualities were not stored, and no clone one base away is much larger.

The sequenced sample consisted of blood. The receptor's source is a man over 45 with Graves' hyperthyroidism. This receptor chain uses TRBV5-1 and TRBJ1-1; TRBD1 is a weak D gene call, 5 bases matching. The CDR3 has the sequence CASSLGDPGGRGAFF. The DNA reads as follows: TGCGCCAGCAGCTTGGGGGACCCGGGAGGACGGGGTGCTTTCTTT.